This TCR beta chain was obtained from a study of neurological immune-mediated disorders. Synthesis of cDNA was performed by 5'RACE using 10-nucleotide random UMIs. The output of every sequencing run exceeded 190 million TCR-beta sequences, derived from 15-18 subjects. Via MiXCR, TCRdb re-called the 5' RACE reads, giving one row per CDR3 protein. Of 70,000 to 95,000 distinct CDR3 sequences listed, roughly 13% are singletons. The time point was: longitudinal time-point 2. The unsorted libraries were prepared from 2 million PBMCs (stored at -80 C). This clonotype showed up just a few times. Trimming removed 3 bases from V and 6 bases from J, with 12 bases in between. Per germline, CDR1 KGHDR and CDR2 SFDVKD. This CDR3 is built from 14 residues.

The V and J genes are TRBV24-1 and TRBJ2-3; D remains ambiguous. The clonotype originates from a female donor with HTLV-1-associated myelopathy (HAM/TSP). Sequencing was done on a sample of PBMCs. The CDR3 sequence: CATSDPNVPDTQYF. CDR3 DNA sequence: TGTGCCACCAGTGATCCGAACGTCCCCGATACGCAGTATTTT.